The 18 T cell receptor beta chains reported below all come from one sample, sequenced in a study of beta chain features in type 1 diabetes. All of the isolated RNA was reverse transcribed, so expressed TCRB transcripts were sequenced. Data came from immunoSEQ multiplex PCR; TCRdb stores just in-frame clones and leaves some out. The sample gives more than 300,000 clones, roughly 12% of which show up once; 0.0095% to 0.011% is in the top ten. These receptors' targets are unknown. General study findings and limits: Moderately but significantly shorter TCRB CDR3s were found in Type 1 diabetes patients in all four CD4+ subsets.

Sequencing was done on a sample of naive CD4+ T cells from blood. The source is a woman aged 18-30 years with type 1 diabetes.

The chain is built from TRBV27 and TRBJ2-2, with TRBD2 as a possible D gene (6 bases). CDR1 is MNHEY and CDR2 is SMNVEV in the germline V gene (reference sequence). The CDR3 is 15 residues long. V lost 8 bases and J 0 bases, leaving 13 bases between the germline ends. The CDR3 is CASFRELANTGELFF. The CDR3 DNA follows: TGTGCCAGCTTTCGGGAGTTAGCGAACACCGGGGAGCTGTTTTTT.

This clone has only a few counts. CDR3 residues: CASSRQTTNEKLFF. For the CDR3, the DNA is TGTGCCAGCAGCCGTCAAACAACTAATGAAAAACTGTTTTTT. This chain uses TRBV4-2 with TRBJ1-4, with D uncertain. The CDR3 covers 14 residues. CDR1 LGHNA and CDR2 YNFKEQ come from the germline V gene. Trimming shortened V by 4 bases and J by 0 bases, and 6 bases separated the two germline ends.

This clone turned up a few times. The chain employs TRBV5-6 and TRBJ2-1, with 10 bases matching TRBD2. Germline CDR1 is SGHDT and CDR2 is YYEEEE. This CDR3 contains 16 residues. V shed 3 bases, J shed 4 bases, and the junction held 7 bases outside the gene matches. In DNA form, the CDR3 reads TGTGCCAGCAGCTGGGCCGGGACTAGCGCTTACAATGAGCAGTTCTTC. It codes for CASSWAGTSAYNEQFF.

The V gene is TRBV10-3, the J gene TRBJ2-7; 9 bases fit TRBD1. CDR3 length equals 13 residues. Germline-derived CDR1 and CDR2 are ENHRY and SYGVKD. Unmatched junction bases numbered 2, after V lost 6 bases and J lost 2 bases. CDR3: CAISGDRAYEQYF. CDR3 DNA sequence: TGTGCCATCAGCGGGGACAGGGCCTACGAGCAGTACTTC.

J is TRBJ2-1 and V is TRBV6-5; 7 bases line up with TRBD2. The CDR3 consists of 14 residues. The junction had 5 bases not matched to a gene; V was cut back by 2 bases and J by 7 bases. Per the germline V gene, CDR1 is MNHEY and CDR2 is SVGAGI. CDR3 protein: CASSYQRGGNEQFF. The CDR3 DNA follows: TGTGCCAGCAGTTACCAACGCGGGGGAAATGAGCAGTTCTTC.

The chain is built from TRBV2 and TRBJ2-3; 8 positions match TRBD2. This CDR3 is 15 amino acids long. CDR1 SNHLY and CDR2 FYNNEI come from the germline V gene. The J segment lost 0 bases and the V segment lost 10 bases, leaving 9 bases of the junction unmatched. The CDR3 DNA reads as TGTGCCACCTCTTGGCGGGGGGCCAGCACAGATACGCAGTATTTT. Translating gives CATSWRGASTDTQYF.

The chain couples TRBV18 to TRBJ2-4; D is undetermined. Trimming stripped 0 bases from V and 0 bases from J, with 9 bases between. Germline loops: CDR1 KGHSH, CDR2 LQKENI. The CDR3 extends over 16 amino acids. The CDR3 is CASSPPSNLAKNIQYF. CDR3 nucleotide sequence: TGTGCCAGCTCACCACCGAGCAATCTAGCCAAAAACATTCAGTACTTC.

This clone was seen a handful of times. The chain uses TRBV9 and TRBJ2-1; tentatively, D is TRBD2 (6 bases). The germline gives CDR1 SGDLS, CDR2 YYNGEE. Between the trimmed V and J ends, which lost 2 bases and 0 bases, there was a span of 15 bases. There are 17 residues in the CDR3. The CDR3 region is CASSVAGRRRSYNEQFF. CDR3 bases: TGTGCCAGCAGCGTGGCGGGGAGGCGGCGCTCCTACAATGAGCAGTTCTTC.

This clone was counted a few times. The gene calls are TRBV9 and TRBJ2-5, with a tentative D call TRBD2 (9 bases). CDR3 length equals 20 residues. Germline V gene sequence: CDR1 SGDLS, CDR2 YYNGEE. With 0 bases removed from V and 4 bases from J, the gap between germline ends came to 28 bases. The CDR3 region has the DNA TGTGCCAGCAGCGTAGCGGCAGGGGGCTCCGTTAGCGGGAGATTAGAGACCCAGTACTTC. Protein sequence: CASSVAAGGSVSGRLETQYF.

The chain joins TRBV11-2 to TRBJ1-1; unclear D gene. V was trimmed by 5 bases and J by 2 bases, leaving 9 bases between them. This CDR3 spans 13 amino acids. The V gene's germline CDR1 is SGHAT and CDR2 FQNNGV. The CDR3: CASSRGQNTEAFF. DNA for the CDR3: TGTGCCAGCAGCCGCGGCCAAAACACTGAAGCTTTCTTT.

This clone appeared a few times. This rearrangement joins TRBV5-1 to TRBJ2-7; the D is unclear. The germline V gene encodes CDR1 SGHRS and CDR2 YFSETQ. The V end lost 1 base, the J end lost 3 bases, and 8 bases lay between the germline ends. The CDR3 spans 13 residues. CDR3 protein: CASSLPPGYEQYF. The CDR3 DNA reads TGCGCCAGCAGCTTGCCTCCGGGCTACGAGCAGTACTTC.

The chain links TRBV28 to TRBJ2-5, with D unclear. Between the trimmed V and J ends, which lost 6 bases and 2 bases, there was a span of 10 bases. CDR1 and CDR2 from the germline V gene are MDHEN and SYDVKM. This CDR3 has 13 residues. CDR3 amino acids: CASSPTLQETQYF. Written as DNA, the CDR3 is TGTGCCAGCAGCCCAACATTACAAGAGACCCAGTACTTC.

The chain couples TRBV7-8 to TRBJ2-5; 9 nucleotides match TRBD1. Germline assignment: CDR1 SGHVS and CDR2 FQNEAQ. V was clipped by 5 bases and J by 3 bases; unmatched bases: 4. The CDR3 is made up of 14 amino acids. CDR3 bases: TGTGCCAGCAGCAAGGACAGGGGCGAAGAGACCCAGTACTTC. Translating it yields CASSKDRGEETQYF.

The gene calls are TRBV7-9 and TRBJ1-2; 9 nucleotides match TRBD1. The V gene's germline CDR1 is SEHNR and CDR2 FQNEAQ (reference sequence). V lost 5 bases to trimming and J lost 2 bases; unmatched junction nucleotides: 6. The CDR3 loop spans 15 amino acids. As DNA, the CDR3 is TGTGCCAGCAGCGCCAGGACAGGGGCCAACTATGGCTACACCTTC. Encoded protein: CASSARTGANYGYTF.

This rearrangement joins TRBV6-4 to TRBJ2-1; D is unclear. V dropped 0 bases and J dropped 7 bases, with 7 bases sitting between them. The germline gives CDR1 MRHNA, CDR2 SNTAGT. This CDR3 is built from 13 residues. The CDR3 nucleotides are TGTGCCAGCAGTGACTCTATCCCGAATGAGCAGTTCTTC. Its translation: CASSDSIPNEQFF.

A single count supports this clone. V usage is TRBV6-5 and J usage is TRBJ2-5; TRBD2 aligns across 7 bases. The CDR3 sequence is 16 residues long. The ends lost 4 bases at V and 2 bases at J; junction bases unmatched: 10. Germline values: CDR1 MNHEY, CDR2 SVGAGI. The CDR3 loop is CASSSLGLPSQETQYF. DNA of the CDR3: TGTGCCAGCAGTTCTTTGGGACTACCAAGTCAAGAGACCCAGTACTTC.

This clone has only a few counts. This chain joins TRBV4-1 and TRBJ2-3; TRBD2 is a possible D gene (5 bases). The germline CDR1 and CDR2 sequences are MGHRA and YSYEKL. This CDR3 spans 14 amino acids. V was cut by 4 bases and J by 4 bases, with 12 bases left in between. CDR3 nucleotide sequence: TGCGCCAGCAGCCGCCTAGAGGGTGCAGATACGCAGTATTTT. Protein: CASSRLEGADTQYF.

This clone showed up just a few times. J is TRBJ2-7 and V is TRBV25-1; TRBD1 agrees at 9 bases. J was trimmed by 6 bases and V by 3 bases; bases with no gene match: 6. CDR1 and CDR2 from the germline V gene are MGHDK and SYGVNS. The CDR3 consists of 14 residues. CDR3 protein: CASSEGDRAGEQYF. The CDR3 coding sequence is TGTGCCAGCAGTGAGGGGGACAGGGCGGGCGAGCAGTACTTC.